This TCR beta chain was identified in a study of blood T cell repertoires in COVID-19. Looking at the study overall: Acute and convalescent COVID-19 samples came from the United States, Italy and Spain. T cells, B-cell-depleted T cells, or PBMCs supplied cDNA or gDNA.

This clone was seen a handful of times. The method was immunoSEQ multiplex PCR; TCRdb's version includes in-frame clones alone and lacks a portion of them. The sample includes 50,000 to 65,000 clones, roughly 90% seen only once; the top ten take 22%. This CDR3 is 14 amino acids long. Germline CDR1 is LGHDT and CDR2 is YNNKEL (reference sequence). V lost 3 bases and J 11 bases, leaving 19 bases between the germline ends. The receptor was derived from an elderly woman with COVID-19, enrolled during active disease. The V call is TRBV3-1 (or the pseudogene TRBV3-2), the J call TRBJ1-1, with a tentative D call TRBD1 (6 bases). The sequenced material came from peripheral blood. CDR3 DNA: TGTGCCAGCAGCCAGGGTTTTGCGGGGGCGCGGGCTTTCTTT. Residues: CASSQGFAGARAFF.